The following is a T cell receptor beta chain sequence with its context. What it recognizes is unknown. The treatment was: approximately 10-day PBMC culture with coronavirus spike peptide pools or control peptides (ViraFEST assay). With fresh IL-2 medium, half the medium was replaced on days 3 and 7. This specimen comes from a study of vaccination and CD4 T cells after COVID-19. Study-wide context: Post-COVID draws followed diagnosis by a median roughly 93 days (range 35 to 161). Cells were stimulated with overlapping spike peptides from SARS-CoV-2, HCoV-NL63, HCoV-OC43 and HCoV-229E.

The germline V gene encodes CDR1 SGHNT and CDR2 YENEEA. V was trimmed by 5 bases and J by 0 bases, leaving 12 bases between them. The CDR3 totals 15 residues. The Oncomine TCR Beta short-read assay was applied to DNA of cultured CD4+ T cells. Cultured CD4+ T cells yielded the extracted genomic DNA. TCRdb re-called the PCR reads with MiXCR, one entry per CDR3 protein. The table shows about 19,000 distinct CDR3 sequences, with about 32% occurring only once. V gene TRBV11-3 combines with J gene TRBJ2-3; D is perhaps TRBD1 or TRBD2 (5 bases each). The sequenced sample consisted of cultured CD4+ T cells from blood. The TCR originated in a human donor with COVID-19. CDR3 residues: CASSRGTVSTDTQYF. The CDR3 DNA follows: TGTGCCAGCAGCCGAGGGACGGTGAGCACAGATACGCAGTATTTT.